This TCR beta chain was sequenced for a study of coeliac disease. Overall study: The study queried TRBV7-2 bias without high-resolution HLA data. Overall study findings and caveats: Few TRB amino acid sequences were shared between samples; most were unique.

The CDR3 extends over 14 amino acids. Germline V gene sequence: CDR1 SEHNR, CDR2 FQNEAQ (reference sequence). With 3 bases removed from V and 2 bases from J, the gap between germline ends came to 9 bases. Sequenced by immunoSEQ multiplex PCR; TCRdb stores in-frame clones only, minus some. The table has 3,500 to 4,500 clones, around two thirds seen once. As to this clone: Its antigen is as yet unknown.

Each fraction contributed one roughly 500,000-cell aliquot for sequencing. The receptor's source is a woman under 30 with active celiac disease. This chain links TRBV7-9 with TRBJ2-3, with a weak D call TRBD1 (5 bases). Sequences were obtained from intraepithelial lymphocytes from the gut. The CDR3 bases are TGTGCCAGCAGCTTTCGGACACTCACAGATACGCAGTATTTT. Its translation: CASSFRTLTDTQYF.